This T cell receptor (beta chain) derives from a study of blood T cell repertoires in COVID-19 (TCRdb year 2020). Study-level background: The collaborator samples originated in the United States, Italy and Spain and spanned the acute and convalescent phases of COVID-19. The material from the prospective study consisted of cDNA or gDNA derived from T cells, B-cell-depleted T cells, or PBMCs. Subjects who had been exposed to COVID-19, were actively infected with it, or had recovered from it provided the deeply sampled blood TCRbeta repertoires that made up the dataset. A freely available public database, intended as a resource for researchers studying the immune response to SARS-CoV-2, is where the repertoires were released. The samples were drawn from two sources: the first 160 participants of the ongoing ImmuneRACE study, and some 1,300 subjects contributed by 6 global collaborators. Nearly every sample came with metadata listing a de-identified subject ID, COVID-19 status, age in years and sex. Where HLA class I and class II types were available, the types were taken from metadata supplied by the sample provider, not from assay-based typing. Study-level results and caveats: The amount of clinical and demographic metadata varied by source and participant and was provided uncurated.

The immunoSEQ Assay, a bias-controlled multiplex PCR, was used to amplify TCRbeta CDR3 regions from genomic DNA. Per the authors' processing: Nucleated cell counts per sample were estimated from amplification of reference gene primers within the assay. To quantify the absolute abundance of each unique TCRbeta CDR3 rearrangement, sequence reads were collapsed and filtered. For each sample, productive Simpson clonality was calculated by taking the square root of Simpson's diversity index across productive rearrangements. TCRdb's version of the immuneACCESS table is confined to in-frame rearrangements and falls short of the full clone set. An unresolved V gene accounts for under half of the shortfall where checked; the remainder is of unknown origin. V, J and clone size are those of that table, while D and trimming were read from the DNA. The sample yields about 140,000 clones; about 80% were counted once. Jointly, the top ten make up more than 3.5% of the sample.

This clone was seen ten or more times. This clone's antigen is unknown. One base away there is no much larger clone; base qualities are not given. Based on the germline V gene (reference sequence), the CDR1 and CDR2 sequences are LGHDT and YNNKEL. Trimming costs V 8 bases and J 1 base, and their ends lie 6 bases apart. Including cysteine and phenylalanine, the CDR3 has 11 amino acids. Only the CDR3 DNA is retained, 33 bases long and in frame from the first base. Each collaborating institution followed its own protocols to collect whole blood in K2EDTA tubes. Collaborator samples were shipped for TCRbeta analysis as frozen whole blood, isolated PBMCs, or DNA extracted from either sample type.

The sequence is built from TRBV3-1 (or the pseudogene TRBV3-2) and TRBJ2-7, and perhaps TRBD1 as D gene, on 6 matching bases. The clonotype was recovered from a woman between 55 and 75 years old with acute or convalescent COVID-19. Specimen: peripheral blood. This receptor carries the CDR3 CASQGSYEQYF. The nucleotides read TGTGCCAGCCAGGGGTCCTACGAGCAGTACTTC.